The 30 T cell receptor beta chains given below trace back to one sample, sequenced in a study of cytomegalovirus exposure and HLA in healthy donors. Repertoires were generated with immunoSEQ multiplex PCR, while TCRdb's copy carries only in-frame clones and drops some. Of about 240,000 clones in the sample, about 90% were seen once. The sequenced material came from PBMCs. The receptor source for this set is a woman aged 25 to 39 in good health and CMV-seropositive.

The chain couples TRBV6-5 to TRBJ1-5, with 11 bases matching TRBD1. CDR3 length: 15 amino acids. CDR1 and CDR2 from the germline V gene are MNHEY and SVGAGI. V was clipped by 4 bases and J by 7 bases; unmatched bases: 6. CDR3 region: CASSSGQGAGQPQHF. CDR3 in DNA: TGTGCCAGCAGTTCAGGACAGGGGGCGGGACAGCCCCAGCATTTT.

The rearrangement uses TRBV27 and TRBJ1-3; a weak D match, TRBD1 (6 bases). The CDR3 consists of 15 residues. Deletions cut 8 bases from V and 4 bases from J, with 18 bases between. Germline V gene data show CDR1 as MNHEY and CDR2 as SMNVEV (reference sequence). In DNA, the CDR3 is TGTGCCAGCGGGACACCGGGGCTTACGGGAAACACCATATATTTT. It is translated as CASGTPGLTGNTIYF.

The chain couples TRBV12-5 to TRBJ1-3; D gene uncertain. This CDR3 comprises 19 residues. Trimming shortened V by 6 bases and J by 0 bases, and 24 bases separated the two germline ends. The V gene's germline CDR1 is LGHNT and CDR2 FRNRAP. The CDR3 sequence is CASGEGALEALYSGNTIYF. The CDR3 nucleotides are TGTGCTAGTGGGGAGGGAGCCCTAGAGGCCCTTTACTCTGGAAACACCATATATTTT.

The CDR3 region is CAWSVLTGRGEKLFF. CDR3 coding DNA: TGTGCCTGGAGTGTACTAACAGGGCGCGGGGAAAAACTGTTTTTT. V usage is TRBV30 and J usage is TRBJ1-4; possibly TRBD1 for D (6 bases). The germline V and J ends were trimmed by 0 bases and 8 bases, with 16 bases remaining between them. CDR1 is GTSNPN, CDR2 SVGIG, per germline (reference sequence). This CDR3 is 15 amino acids long.

V gene TRBV18 combines with J gene TRBJ1-2, with no clear D. The CDR3 runs to 15 residues. Germline V gives CDR1 KGHSH, CDR2 LQKENI. V was shortened by 1 base and J by 4 bases, with 13 bases between the two germline ends. This CDR3 reads CASSPRVTEAYGYTF. In nucleotides, the CDR3 is TGTGCCAGCTCACCACGCGTGACGGAGGCCTATGGCTACACCTTC. The full variable domain, with the rest looked up from reference TRBV18 and TRBJ1-2, is NAGVMQNPRHLVRRRGQEARLRCSPMKGHSHVYWYRQLPEEGLKFMVYLQKENIIDESGMPKERFSAEFPKEGPSILRIQQVVRGDSAAYFCASSPRVTEAYGYTFGSGTRLTVV.

The chain has TRBV28 and TRBJ2-7; possibly TRBD1 for D (5 bases). This CDR3 comprises 14 residues. The germline V and J ends were trimmed by 5 bases and 3 bases, with 14 bases remaining between them. Looked up from germline, CDR1 is MDHEN and CDR2 is SYDVKM. CDR3 nucleotide sequence: TGTGCCAGCAGTCCGGACAAGGCCCTCTACGAGCAGTACTTC. Protein: CASSPDKALYEQYF.

V usage is TRBV27 and J usage is TRBJ2-2; 7 bases agree with TRBD2. Germline V lookup: CDR1 MNHEY, CDR2 SMNVEV (reference sequence). V trimming: 7 bases; J trimming: 0 bases; junction bases outside the gene matches: 2. The CDR3 is 14 residues long. The CDR3 protein is CASIGGANTGELFF. The CDR3 DNA sequence: TGTGCCAGCATTGGGGGGGCGAACACCGGGGAGCTGTTTTTT.

The chain couples TRBV7-3 to TRBJ1-1; no clear D gene. The ends were cut back, 5 bases at V and 2 bases at J, with 9 bases in the middle. Germline lookup yields CDR1 SGHTA and CDR2 FQGTGA. The CDR3 runs 13 residues. The CDR3 DNA is TGTGCCAGCAGCGTAGCTTACAACACTGAAGCTTTCTTT. Its protein is CASSVAYNTEAFF.

In this sample, this clone turned up once. This chain uses TRBV11-2 with TRBJ2-7; D may be TRBD2 (5 bases). Germline CDR1 SGHAT, CDR2 FQNNGV. V was shortened by 4 bases and J by 0 bases, with 16 bases between the two germline ends. The CDR3 has 16 residues. CDR3 sequence: CASSSLERRPSYEQYF. As DNA, the CDR3 is TGTGCCAGCAGCTCCCTCGAAAGGAGGCCCTCCTACGAGCAGTACTTC.

The V and J genes are TRBV28 and TRBJ1-2, with TRBD1 matching 7 bases. J gave up 2 bases and V 6 bases, and 6 bases lay outside the gene matches. CDR3 size: 14 residues. Germline lookup yields CDR1 MDHEN and CDR2 SYDVKM. CDR3 sequence (DNA): TGTGCCAGCAGAAAGACAGGGCCAAACTATGGCTACACCTTC. This gives the protein CASRKTGPNYGYTF.

In DNA form, the CDR3 reads TGTGCCAGCAGCTTTCACAGAAGGAGGTATCAGCCCCAGCATTTT. Translation: CASSFHRRRYQPQHF. The chain carries TRBV5-4 and TRBJ1-5; D is uncertain. V lost 2 bases and J 5 bases, leaving 14 bases between the germline ends. Germline V gives CDR1 SGHNT, CDR2 YYREEE (reference sequence). The CDR3 is made up of 15 amino acids. Complete variable domain (other parts from reference TRBV5-4 and TRBJ1-5): ETGVTQSPTHLIKTRGQQVTLRCSSQSGHNTVSWYQQALGQGPQFIFQYYREEENGRGNFPPRFSGLQFPNYSSELNVNALELDDSALYLCASSFHRRRYQPQHFGDGTRLSIL.

The chain is built from TRBV5-1 and TRBJ2-6; 7 bases align to TRBD1. CDR3 length: 16 amino acids. Per germline, CDR1 SGHRS and CDR2 YFSETQ. Trimming took 7 bases from V and 0 from J; bases not matched to a gene: 7. The CDR3 DNA reads TGCGCCAGCGCCCGGGACAGCTTCTCTGGGGCCAACGTCCTGACTTTC. Translated: CASARDSFSGANVLTF. Together with reference TRBV5-1 and TRBJ2-6, the CDR3 gives the full variable domain: KAGVTQTPRYLIKTRGQQVTLSCSPISGHRSVSWYQQTPGQGLQFLFEYFSETQRNKGNFPGRFSGRQFSNSRSEMNVSTLELGDSALYLCASARDSFSGANVLTFGAGSRLTVL.

This chain connects TRBV7-8 to TRBJ2-2, with TRBD2 matching over 7 bases. CDR1 SGHVS and CDR2 FQNEAQ come from the germline V gene. The V gene end was trimmed by 11 bases and the J gene end by 6 bases; junction bases not matched to a gene: 6. The CDR3 length is 12 residues. CDR3 amino acids: CAGRELAGELFF. CDR3 nucleotide sequence: TGTGCCGGGCGGGAGTTAGCCGGGGAGCTGTTTTTT.

This sequence joins TRBV6-6 and TRBJ1-1, with D perhaps TRBD1 (5 bases). Trimming took off 0 bases at V and 6 bases at J, with 14 bases between the two ends. In germline, CDR1 is MNHNY, CDR2 SVGAGI (reference sequence). This CDR3 contains 15 residues. In DNA, the CDR3 is TGTGCCAGCAGTTACTCGAGTGGGAGGGACCCTGAAGCTTTCTTT. As protein: CASSYSSGRDPEAFF.

This sequence joins TRBV30 and TRBJ2-2, with TRBD1 matching over 10 bases. V lost 5 bases, J lost 7 bases, and 4 bases stayed unmatched. CDR1 is GTSNPN, CDR2 SVGIG, per germline (reference sequence). The CDR3 has 13 amino acids. CDR3 DNA sequence: TGTGCCTGGGGGACAGGGGTTGTCGGGGAGCTGTTTTTT. Its protein is CAWGTGVVGELFF.

The V gene is TRBV4-2, the J gene TRBJ2-7; 10 nucleotides match TRBD1. From germline, CDR1 is LGHNA and CDR2 YNFKEQ. The CDR3 contains 14 residues. The V and J ends lost 4 bases and 5 bases, in that order; junction bases with no gene match: 5. CDR3 sequence reads: CASSRRDRGDEQYF. The CDR3 coding sequence is TGTGCCAGCAGCCGCCGGGACAGGGGCGACGAGCAGTACTTC.

The J gene is TRBJ2-2, the V gene TRBV5-1; 7 bases map to TRBD2. The germline gives CDR1 SGHRS, CDR2 YFSETQ. This CDR3 has 15 amino acids. With 2 bases clipped from V and 5 bases from J, the junction kept 6 bases outside the gene matches. The CDR3 bases are TGCGCCAGCAGCTTTACGGGAGGTTGGACCGGGGAGCTGTTTTTT. It codes for CASSFTGGWTGELFF.

J is TRBJ2-2 and V is TRBV7-3, with 7 bases that match TRBD1. V dropped 5 bases and J dropped 5; count of bases not matched to a gene: 8. The CDR3 consists of 15 residues. CDR1 and CDR2 from the germline V gene are SGHTA and FQGTGA. The CDR3 DNA follows: TGTGCCAGCAGCCCCCACAGGGGCTGGACCGGGGAGCTGTTTTTT. Its protein product is CASSPHRGWTGELFF.

V and J are TRBV7-9 and TRBJ2-1, with 12 bases lining up with TRBD2. Germline CDR1 reads SEHNR; CDR2 reads FQNEAQ (reference sequence). V was clipped by 5 bases and J by 5 bases; unmatched bases: 10. The CDR3 extends over 17 amino acids. The CDR3 loop is CASSTPLAGGPNNEQFF. The CDR3 DNA is TGTGCCAGCAGCACACCTCTAGCGGGAGGGCCCAACAATGAGCAGTTCTTC.

The chain employs TRBV5-4 and TRBJ2-1, with TRBD2 identical over 9 bases. Germline CDR1 is SGHNT and CDR2 is YYREEE (reference sequence). V lost 4 bases and J lost 0; bases outside the gene matches: 8. The CDR3 loop spans 17 amino acids. The CDR3, as DNA: TGTGCCAGCAGCCCCGGGACTAGCAGGAGCTCCTACAATGAGCAGTTCTTC. Translating gives CASSPGTSRSSYNEQFF.

J is TRBJ2-5 and V is TRBV30; 9 bases are shared with TRBD2. TRBJ2-7 matches the DNA end more closely, so the J call is doubtful. Germline CDR1 is GTSNPN and CDR2 is SVGIG (reference sequence). CDR3 length: 16 residues. The CDR3 sequence is CAWDPGASGISYEQYF. In DNA, the CDR3 is TGTGCCTGGGACCCTGGGGCTAGCGGGATCTCCTACGAGCAGTACTTC.

In its sample, this clone was seen a few times. The gene calls are TRBV2 and TRBJ1-1, with D hard to call. The V end was cut by 3 bases, the J end by 0 bases, with 8 bases between. The CDR3 has 14 amino acids. Per germline, CDR1 SNHLY and CDR2 FYNNEI. CDR3 residues: CASSDPTMNTEAFF. The CDR3, as DNA: TGTGCCAGCAGTGATCCGACTATGAACACTGAAGCTTTCTTT.

The chain employs TRBV23-1 and TRBJ1-2; 7 positions match TRBD1. TRBV23-1 is labeled an ORF, and its function is uncertain. CDR3 length: 15 residues. V dropped 8 bases and J dropped 3; count of bases not matched to a gene: 12. This chain's CDR3 is CASPQPYRGDYGYTF. DNA of the CDR3: TGCGCCAGCCCTCAACCCTACAGGGGAGACTATGGCTACACCTTC.

V gene TRBV6-5 combines with J gene TRBJ2-1; 12 nucleotides agree with TRBD2. Germline V gene data show CDR1 as MNHEY and CDR2 as SVGAGI. The length of the CDR3 is 13 residues. V lost 6 bases and J lost 8; bases outside the gene matches: 2. In DNA, the CDR3 is TGTGCCAGCAGGACTAGCGGGAGATATGAGCAGTTCTTC. Amino acid sequence: CASRTSGRYEQFF.

The count of this clone is one. The chain uses TRBV27 and TRBJ2-2; 9 nucleotides match TRBD1. J lost 4 bases, V lost 6 bases, and 3 bases had no gene match. This CDR3 has 14 residues. Per germline, CDR1 MNHEY and CDR2 SMNVEV (reference sequence). This chain's CDR3 is CASSLDRGTGELFF. For the CDR3, the DNA is TGTGCCAGCAGCCTGGACAGGGGCACCGGGGAGCTGTTTTTT.

This clone showed up just once. The chain links TRBV7-8 to TRBJ1-3; D unclear. The CDR3 is made up of 16 amino acids. Germline CDR1 is SGHVS and CDR2 is FQNEAQ. Trimming cost V 2 bases and J 0 bases, with 11 bases left between them. The CDR3 sequence: CASSLTTASSGNTIYF. In DNA form, the CDR3 reads TGTGCCAGCAGCTTAACGACCGCTAGCTCTGGAAACACCATATATTTT.

V is TRBV11-3 and J is TRBJ2-3; TRBD1 agrees at 9 bases. J was trimmed by 1 base and V by 5 bases; bases with no gene match: 7. This CDR3 comprises 16 residues. The germline V gene has CDR1 SGHNT and CDR2 YENEEA. CDR3 DNA: TGTGCCAGCAGCCGTCGGGACAGGGTAGGCACAGATACGCAGTATTTT. Residues: CASSRRDRVGTDTQYF.

The genes are TRBV10-2 and TRBJ1-1, with 9 bases that match TRBD1. Germline V gene data show CDR1 as WSHSY and CDR2 as SAAADI. The CDR3 runs 15 residues. The junction had 6 bases not matched to a gene; V was cut back by 7 bases and J by 0 bases. CDR3 sequence (DNA): TGCGCCAGCACCCCGGGACAGGGTTTGAACACTGAAGCTTTCTTT. Its protein product is CASTPGQGLNTEAFF.

This sequence joins TRBV5-4 and TRBJ2-7; 11 nucleotides match TRBD1. CDR1 SGHNT and CDR2 YYREEE come from the germline V gene (reference sequence). The V segment lost 0 bases and the J segment 2 bases; nucleotides outside the gene matches: 4. CDR3 length: 16 residues. CDR3 nucleotide sequence: TGTGCCAGCAGCTTGGGGGGGGGACAGGGGGCCTACGAGCAGTACTTC. This encodes CASSLGGGQGAYEQYF.

This clone was found once. This chain uses TRBV7-2 with TRBJ2-1, with 9 bases lining up with TRBD2. Germline V gene sequence: CDR1 SGHTA, CDR2 FQGNSA. The V segment lost 5 bases and the J segment 5 bases; nucleotides outside the gene matches: 10. The CDR3 has 16 residues. Here the CDR3 DNA reads TGTGCCAGCAGCACGGGGACTAGCAGTCCGGACAATGAGCAGTTCTTC. This sequence encodes CASSTGTSSPDNEQFF.